This T cell receptor beta chain was captured in a study of cytomegalovirus exposure and HLA in healthy donors. PCR employed 60 Vbeta and 13 Jbeta primers. TCRdb's table, derived via immunoSEQ multiplex PCR, lists solely in-frame clones and lacks some. The data contain about 90,000 clones, 62% of them singletons. This TCR derives from a woman in her 30s in good health and CMV-seropositive. Material: PBMCs.

CDR3 amino acids: CASSRTQGLSEQYF. As DNA, the CDR3 is TGTGCCAGCAGTCGGACTCAGGGACTCTCCGAGCAGTACTTC. The rearrangement uses TRBV27 and TRBJ2-7, with TRBD2 as a possible D gene (6 bases). The CDR3 has 14 residues. Germline CDR1 MNHEY, CDR2 SMNVEV (reference sequence). V was cut by 5 bases and J by 6 bases, with 17 bases left in between.